Listed below are T cell receptor beta chains from one sample, sequenced in a study of CD8+ T cells in alopecia areata. TCRdb's table, derived via immunoSEQ multiplex PCR, lists solely in-frame clones and lacks some. The repertoire holds a few hundred thousand clones, with under 75% as singletons. Material: CD4+ T cells sorted from blood, obtained at week 4, from a patient treated with tofacitinib. The receptors here all came from a human donor with alopecia areata. CDR3s include the opening cysteine and the closing phenylalanine or tryptophan. Fields, in order: clone size, J gene, D gene, V gene, CDR3 protein, CDR3 DNA. D genes are given only for firm matches. Clone size, where shown, is once, few, many, or a class for clones that have expanded.

>-|TRBJ2-1|-|TRBV7-2
CASSLLRGSYNEQFF
TGTGCCAGCAGCTTACTCAGGGGTTCCTACAATGAGCAGTTCTTC
>few|TRBJ1-2|-|TRBV5-6
CASSWEGKPYGYTF
TGTGCCAGCAGCTGGGAGGGGAAACCTTATGGCTACACCTTC
>-|TRBJ2-3|-|TRBV30
CACLRDGSTDTQYF
TGTGCCTGCCTCCGGGACGGTAGCACAGATACGCAGTATTTT
>few|TRBJ1-1|-|TRBV29-1
CSVEVRGTEAFF
TGCAGCGTTGAGGTCAGGGGCACTGAAGCTTTCTTT
>-|TRBJ2-7|-|TRBV7-9
CASSGWDRGYEQYF
TGTGCCAGCAGCGGATGGGACCGAGGCTACGAGCAGTACTTC
>-|TRBJ2-4|TRBD1|TRBV11-1
CASSLAGQNIQYF
TGTGCCAGCAGCTTAGCGGGACAGAACATTCAGTACTTC
>few|TRBJ2-2|TRBD1|TRBV27
CASSLRRTGLDGELFF
TGTGCCAGCAGTTTAAGGCGGACAGGGTTGGACGGGGAGCTGTTTTTT
>-|TRBJ2-6|-|TRBV18
CASSPPNGPGANVLTF
TGTGCCAGCTCACCGCCGAACGGTCCTGGGGCCAACGTCCTGACTTTC
>-|TRBJ1-2|TRBD1|TRBV25-1
CASSPRQGDVGYTF
TGTGCCAGCAGTCCCCGACAGGGGGATGTTGGCTACACCTTC
>-|TRBJ1-6|-|TRBV4-1
CASSQEGITDSPLHF
TGCGCCAGCAGCCAAGAAGGGATAACGGATTCACCCCTCCACTTT
>-|TRBJ2-2|TRBD1|TRBV6-5
CASRRQGTGELFF
TGTGCCAGCAGAAGACAGGGGACCGGGGAGCTGTTTTTT
>-|TRBJ1-2|TRBD1|TRBV9
CASSVTTGTDSYYGYTF
TGTGCCAGCAGCGTAACCACCGGGACAGATAGTTATTATGGCTACACCTTC
>few|TRBJ1-3|-|TRBV18
CASSPDTAAGNTIYF
TGTGCCAGCTCACCGGACACGGCCGCTGGAAACACCATATATTTT
>-|TRBJ2-3|-|TRBV9
CASSAGLTTDTQYF
TGTGCCAGCAGCGCGGGACTGACGACAGATACGCAGTATTTT
>-|TRBJ1-2|TRBD1|TRBV29-1
CSSFRTGTGGDGYTF
TGCAGCTCCTTTAGAACCGGGACAGGGGGCGATGGCTACACCTTC
>-|TRBJ2-3|TRBD1|TRBV12-5
CASADRGFGDTQYF
TGTGCTAGTGCCGACAGGGGCTTTGGAGATACGCAGTATTTT
>-|TRBJ1-5|-|TRBV7-2
CASSSQFNQPQHF
TGTGCCAGCAGCTCCCAGTTTAATCAGCCCCAGCATTTT
>few|TRBJ2-2|-|TRBV11-2
CASSLGVVGDTGELFF
TGTGCCAGCAGCTTAGGTGTTGTCGGGGACACCGGGGAGCTGTTTTTT
>-|TRBJ1-1|-|TRBV5-4
CASSLAWGQNTEAFF
TGCGCCAGCAGCCTAGCTTGGGGCCAGAACACTGAAGCTTTCTTT
>-|TRBJ2-5|TRBD1|TRBV2
CASSKMTGQETQYF
TGTGCCAGCAGTAAAATGACAGGGCAAGAGACCCAGTACTTC
>-|TRBJ1-1|-|TRBV29-1
CSVEARQNTEAFF
TGCAGCGTTGAGGCACGACAGAACACTGAAGCTTTCTTT
>-|TRBJ1-6|TRBD1|TRBV6-5
CASSSQGAESPLHF
TGTGCCAGCAGTTCACAGGGGGCAGAGTCACCCCTCCACTTT
>-|TRBJ1-2|-|TRBV2
CASSPRGYGYTF
TGTGCCAGCAGCCCCAGGGGATATGGCTACACCTTC
>-|TRBJ1-2|-|TRBV30
CAWRVGGCPECGYTF
TGTGCCTGGAGGGTGGGAGGTTGCCCCGAATGTGGCTACACCTTC
>-|TRBJ1-1|-|TRBV7-2
CASSLAWDTEAFF
TGTGCCAGCAGCTTAGCTTGGGACACTGAAGCTTTCTTT
>once|TRBJ1-2|-|TRBV18
CASSRQDFSGYTF
TGTGCCAGCTCACGACAGGACTTCAGTGGCTACACCTTC
>-|TRBJ2-3|-|TRBV29-1
CSVDGGAPTDTQYF
TGCAGCGTTGACGGCGGGGCCCCCACAGATACGCAGTATTTT
>-|TRBJ2-7|-|TRBV6-5
CASSSGQTYEQYF
TGTGCCAGCAGCTCCGGGCAGACCTACGAGCAGTACTTC